Below are 16 T cell receptor beta chains sequenced from a single sample in a study of technical replicates of blood from a handful of donors. The protocol was immunoSEQ multiplex PCR, while the TCRdb copy is restricted to in-frame clones and leaves out a portion. Of about 76,000 clones listed, around 85% were seen once; the top ten hold 4.5% to 6%. The sequenced sample was PBMCs. These receptors came from a human donor in good health. Some clones in this sample may be carry-over from other donors' samples.

The genes are TRBV29-1 and TRBJ2-1, with D perhaps matching TRBD2 (6 bases). V lost 1 base and J lost 5, with 15 bases in between. This CDR3 comprises 15 residues. Germline CDR1 is SQVTM and CDR2 is ANQGSEA. CDR3 loop: CSVEVGRTTNNEQFF. The CDR3 region has the DNA TGCAGCGTTGAAGTCGGTAGGACTACCAACAATGAGCAGTTCTTC.

The gene calls are TRBV6-1 and TRBJ2-7; a weak D match, TRBD1 (6 bases). CDR1 is MNHNS and CDR2 is SASEGT in the germline V gene. This CDR3 contains 14 residues. The V and J ends lost 9 bases and 1 base respectively, with 16 bases between them. The CDR3 here is CASTPGVQSYEQYF. CDR3 coding DNA: TGTGCCAGTACCCCAGGGGTTCAGTCCTACGAGCAGTACTTC.

The chain links TRBV4-1 to TRBJ2-7; 12 bases fit TRBD2. Germline V gives CDR1 MGHRA, CDR2 YSYEKL. Trimming took 5 bases from V and 3 from J; bases not matched to a gene: 5. The length of the CDR3 is 15 residues. CDR3 amino acids: CASSSRTSGDYEQYF. The DNA of the CDR3 is TGCGCCAGCAGCTCCCGGACTAGCGGGGACTACGAGCAGTACTTC.

The chain is built from TRBV29-1 and TRBJ2-3; TRBD2 agrees at 7 bases. V trimming: 4 bases; J trimming: 2 bases; junction bases outside the gene matches: 3. There are 13 residues in the CDR3. Germline lookup yields CDR1 SQVTM and CDR2 ANQGSEA. CDR3 sequence: CSVGGGYTDTQYF. In DNA form, the CDR3 reads TGCAGCGTTGGCGGGGGATACACAGATACGCAGTATTTT.

The chain couples TRBV11-2 to TRBJ1-2, with 9 bases aligning to TRBD1. The CDR3 loop spans 15 amino acids. J lost 7 bases, V lost 7 bases, and 13 bases had no gene match. Germline V CDR1 and CDR2: SGHAT, FQNNGV. CDR3 protein: CASMGQGWEVVGYTF. Written as DNA, the CDR3 is TGTGCCAGCATGGGACAGGGCTGGGAAGTGGTTGGCTACACCTTC.

The chain couples TRBV27 to TRBJ2-7; 7 positions agree with TRBD1. The CDR3 runs 14 residues. V shed 6 bases, J shed 3 bases, and the junction held 8 bases outside the gene matches. Germline CDR1 MNHEY, CDR2 SMNVEV (reference sequence). The chain's CDR3 is CASRRTGFDYEQYF. In nucleotides, the CDR3 is TGTGCCAGCAGAAGGACAGGATTCGACTACGAGCAGTACTTC.

The chain is built from TRBV4-2 and TRBJ2-7, with 12 bases lining up with TRBD1. From germline, CDR1 is LGHNA and CDR2 YNFKEQ. J lost 1 base, V lost 5 bases, and 3 bases had no gene match. The CDR3 is 15 residues long. The CDR3 reads CASSLGQGASYEQYF. The CDR3 region has the DNA TGTGCCAGCAGCTTGGGACAGGGGGCTTCCTACGAGCAGTACTTC.

The CDR3 sequence is CASSQDRGGAFGELFF. CDR3 nucleotides: TGCGCCAGCAGCCAAGATCGGGGGGGGGCGTTCGGGGAGCTGTTTTTT. This chain connects TRBV4-3 to TRBJ2-2; 8 nucleotides align to TRBD2. From germline, CDR1 is LGHNA and CDR2 YSLEER. The CDR3 extends over 16 amino acids. Germline trimming cut 0 bases from V and 7 bases from J; bases unmatched to any gene: 7.

This clone was seen only once. This sequence joins TRBV5-6 and TRBJ1-2; tentative D call: TRBD1 (5 bases). Germline-derived CDR1 and CDR2 are SGHDT and YYEEEE. Trimming removed 7 bases at V and 2 bases at J, with 21 bases between. The CDR3 has 16 residues. The CDR3 DNA reads as TGTGCCAGCGAGGCACAGGTGTTAGAGTCGAACTATGGCTACACCTTC. Translating gives CASEAQVLESNYGYTF.

This sequence joins TRBV4-3 and TRBJ1-5; D remains ambiguous. The V end lost 0 bases, the J end lost 4 bases, and 10 bases lay between the germline ends. The CDR3 extends over 15 amino acids. The V gene's germline CDR1 is LGHNA and CDR2 YSLEER. The CDR3 nucleotides are TGCGCCAGCAGCCAAGAGGAGGGTAGGAATCAGCCCCAGCATTTT. Its protein product is CASSQEEGRNQPQHF.

The CDR3 region has the DNA TGTGCCACCAGCAGAGAAGGCGGGGGAGGCTACACCTTC. It is translated as CATSREGGGGYTF. The chain links TRBV15 to TRBJ1-2; D may be TRBD1 (5 bases). Germline assignment: CDR1 LNHNV and CDR2 YYDKDF (reference sequence). The length of the CDR3 is 13 residues. Trimming left V 0 bases short and J 8 bases short, with 10 bases between.

The chain combines TRBV6-6 with TRBJ1-1; possibly TRBD1 for D (6 bases). Germline V gives CDR1 MNHNY, CDR2 SVGAGI (reference sequence). This CDR3 contains 15 residues. V lost 8 bases and J lost 7, with 23 bases in between. The CDR3 DNA sequence: TGTGCCAGCCTAGGGGGGGTTCGGGTCGGCAATGAAGCTTTCTTT. It is translated as CASLGGVRVGNEAFF.

V usage is TRBV11-1 and J usage is TRBJ1-4; possibly TRBD1 for D (6 bases). Germline V lookup: CDR1 SGHAT, CDR2 FQDESV (reference sequence). The CDR3 contains 14 residues. V was clipped by 2 bases and J by 5 bases, with 9 bases between them. Written as DNA, the CDR3 is TGTGCCAGCAGCTTAACCGGACAGAATGAAAAACTGTTTTTT. This gives the protein CASSLTGQNEKLFF.

The chain recombines TRBV4-2 with TRBJ2-1; 12 nucleotides agree with TRBD2. V lost 3 bases and J lost 0; bases outside the gene matches: 9. The CDR3 runs 19 residues. Germline values: CDR1 LGHNA, CDR2 YNFKEQ. CDR3 residues: CASSHQVPSGRDSYNEQFF. In DNA, the CDR3 is TGTGCCAGCAGCCACCAAGTTCCTAGCGGGAGGGACTCCTACAATGAGCAGTTCTTC.

The chain joins TRBV29-1 to TRBJ1-1; no clear D gene. There are 12 residues in the CDR3. Trimming shortened V by 3 bases and J by 4 bases, and 9 bases separated the two germline ends. The germline V gene has CDR1 SQVTM and CDR2 ANQGSEA. The CDR3 DNA reads TGCAGCGTTGATGATATCGGCACTGAAGCTTTCTTT. Translating gives CSVDDIGTEAFF.

The chain has TRBV18 and TRBJ1-2, with D perhaps TRBD1 (5 bases). Trimming took 4 bases from V and 7 from J, leaving 16 bases between them. Germline CDR1 and CDR2: KGHSH and LQKENI. The length of the CDR3 is 14 residues. The CDR3 coding sequence is TGTGCCAGCTCACAGACAGATCTCAGCGCTGGCTACACCTTC. Amino acids: CASSQTDLSAGYTF.